This T cell receptor beta chain was recovered during a study of blood T cell repertoires in COVID-19. Across the whole study: Specimens from acute and convalescent COVID-19 originated in the United States, Italy and Spain. PBMCs, B-cell-depleted T cells, or T cells provided the cDNA or gDNA that made up the material.

Produced via immunoSEQ multiplex PCR; TCRdb's table is partial and in-frame only. Altogether 150,000 to 200,000 clones are present, about 95% being singletons, with the ten largest covering about 0.76%. CDR1 and CDR2 from the germline V gene are SEHNR and FQNEAQ (reference sequence). V gave up 1 base and J gave up 3 bases; unmatched junction bases: 7. This CDR3 spans 16 amino acids. Enrollment of patients from Seattle took place during active infection, with longitudinal follow-up. The sequence came from a man aged 25 to 40 with COVID-19, enrolled during active disease. The chain combines TRBV7-9 with TRBJ2-7, with 9 bases identical to TRBD1. The sample comprised peripheral blood. The CDR3 region is CASSLVGTGKLYEQYF. The CDR3 DNA follows: TGTGCCAGCAGCTTAGTGGGGACAGGGAAGCTCTACGAGCAGTACTTC.